The 17 T cell receptor beta chains presented below share a single source sample, sequenced in a study of CXCR4 blockade with PD-1 therapy in pancreatic cancer. Profiling relied on immunoSEQ multiplex PCR, and the TCRdb table lists in-frame clones only, not all of them. The sample consists of thousands of clones, 45% to 60% of them appearing once. The sequencing input was tumor tissue. The receptors come from a human donor with pancreatic ductal adenocarcinoma.

This clone came up a few times. This chain joins TRBV11-3 and TRBJ1-2; tentative D call: TRBD1 (6 bases). The CDR3 is 14 residues long. CDR1 and CDR2 (germline): SGHNT, YENEEA. V lost 1 base to trimming and J lost 7 bases, with 13 bases between them. CDR3 sequence (DNA): TGTGCCAGCAGCTTAGGAAACAGGGTACCTGGCTACACCTTC. Its protein is CASSLGNRVPGYTF. Together with reference TRBV11-3 and TRBJ1-2, the CDR3 gives the full variable domain: EAGVVQSPRYKIIEKKQPVAFWCNPISGHNTLYWYLQNLGQGPELLIRYENEEAVDDSQLPKDRFSAERLKGVDSTLKIQPAELGDSAVYLCASSLGNRVPGYTFGSGTRLTVV.

This clone was found once. This chain joins TRBV28 and TRBJ2-2; TRBD2 agrees at 12 bases. The CDR3 is 16 residues long. Germline V gene data show CDR1 as MDHEN and CDR2 as SYDVKM. After removal of 5 bases from V and 7 bases from J, the junction contained 8 bases not matched to a gene. CDR3 coding DNA: TGTGCCAGCAGTCTCAGGACTAGCGGGACGAACGGGGAGCTGTTTTTT. It yields the protein CASSLRTSGTNGELFF.

The chain employs TRBV18 and TRBJ2-3, with D perhaps matching TRBD2 (6 bases). V was clipped by 2 bases and J by 4 bases, with 7 bases between them. Germline assignment: CDR1 KGHSH and CDR2 LQKENI. CDR3 length equals 13 residues. The CDR3 sequence is CASSPTGADTQYF. The CDR3 DNA follows: TGTGCCAGCTCACCAACGGGGGCAGATACGCAGTATTTT.

V gene TRBV19 combines with J gene TRBJ1-4; the match to TRBD1 covers 7 bases. The CDR3 loop spans 14 amino acids. V lost 6 bases to trimming and J lost 8 bases; unmatched junction nucleotides: 9. Germline-derived CDR1 and CDR2 are LNHDA and SQIVND (reference sequence). CDR3 residues: CASSQGQSREKLFF. DNA of the CDR3: TGTGCCAGTAGCCAGGGACAGTCGCGGGAAAAACTGTTTTTT.

This sequence joins TRBV5-1 and TRBJ1-1; no firm D call. Germline V gene sequence: CDR1 SGHRS, CDR2 YFSETQ. The V end lost 1 base, the J end lost 1 base, and 14 bases lay between the germline ends. The CDR3 has 16 residues. CDR3 nucleotide sequence: TGCGCCAGCAGCTTGAACCCGAACCTACGGAACACTGAAGCTTTCTTT. It yields the protein CASSLNPNLRNTEAFF.

This clone was detected only a few times. The rearrangement links TRBV29-1 to TRBJ2-3; TRBD1 matches at 7 bases. This CDR3 spans 14 amino acids. V shed 7 bases and J 1 base; nucleotides not matched to a gene: 8. Per the germline V gene, CDR1 is SQVTM and CDR2 is ANQGSEA. CDR3 loop: CSAETGYGTDTQYF. CDR3 bases: TGCAGCGCCGAGACAGGGTACGGCACAGATACGCAGTATTTT.

V and J are TRBV15 and TRBJ2-7; 8 bases agree with TRBD1. Per the germline V gene, CDR1 is LNHNV and CDR2 is YYDKDF (reference sequence). This CDR3 is built from 17 residues. The V segment lost 0 bases and the J segment 3 bases; nucleotides outside the gene matches: 10. Here the CDR3 reads CATSRDLRTGIVYEQYF. CDR3 nucleotides: TGTGCCACCAGCAGAGACCTCCGGACAGGGATCGTCTACGAGCAGTACTTC.

The table lists this clone with a few counts. This sequence joins TRBV28 and TRBJ2-3, with D uncertain. CDR1 is MDHEN, CDR2 SYDVKM, per germline. The CDR3 loop spans 15 amino acids. The V gene lost 9 bases and the J gene lost 0 bases, with 16 bases spanning the gap. This CDR3 reads CASNHRQVSTDTQYF. The CDR3 DNA sequence: TGTGCCAGYAACCACCGGCAGGTTAGCACAGATACGCAGTATTTT.

This chain connects TRBV19 to TRBJ1-1; 9 bases are a match to TRBD1. Germline V gene sequence: CDR1 LNHDA, CDR2 SQIVND (reference sequence). J gave up 6 bases and V 2 bases, and 10 bases lay outside the gene matches. This CDR3 spans 16 amino acids. The CDR3 spells CASSIYPGQGTAEAFF. The DNA of the CDR3 is TGTGCCAGTAGTATATACCCGGGACAGGGAACGGCTGAAGCTTTCTTT.

This clone appeared a few times. The chain is built from TRBV5-1 and TRBJ2-7; TRBD2 matches at 10 bases. CDR1 and CDR2 (germline): SGHRS, YFSETQ. V lost 5 bases to trimming and J lost 7 bases; unmatched junction nucleotides: 9. The length of the CDR3 is 14 residues. CDR3 sequence reads: CASSPSGRAWEQYF. Here the CDR3 DNA reads TGCGCCAGCAGTCCCAGCGGGAGGGCTTGGGAGCAGTACTTC.

This clone appeared a few times. The gene calls are TRBV19 and TRBJ1-4; 11 nucleotides align to TRBD1. Germline CDR1 and CDR2: LNHDA and SQIVND (reference sequence). The CDR3 consists of 15 residues. J was trimmed by 7 bases and V by 4 bases; bases with no gene match: 5. CDR3 nucleotides: TGTGCCAGTAGTACCGGACAGGGGGCGCGTGAAAAACTGTTTTTT. Its translation is CASSTGQGAREKLFF.

Only a few counts were recorded for this clone. Its ends do not fully match the called genes, so a read error is possible. This chain connects TRBV6-8 to TRBJ1-5; 9 nucleotides align to TRBD1. This CDR3 is 14 amino acids long. Germline loops: CDR1 MNHGY, CDR2 SAAAGT. The CDR3 region has the DNA TGTGCCATCAGTCGGGACAGGGCTAATCAGCCCCAGCATTTT. Translating gives CAISRDRANQPQHF.

The chain links TRBV9 to TRBJ2-2, with no clear D. This CDR3 region has 13 residues. The V end lost 0 bases, the J end lost 7 bases, and 7 bases lay between the germline ends. Germline CDR1 and CDR2: SGDLS and YYNGEE. The CDR3 DNA is TGTGCCAGCAGCGTAGCCCACGGCGGGGAGCTGTTTTTT. Translation gives CASSVAHGGELFF. The entire variable domain, with the rest obtained from reference TRBV9 and TRBJ2-2, is as follows: DSGVTQTPKHLITATGQRVTLRCSPRSGDLSVYWYQQSLDQGLQFLIQYYNGEERAKGNILERFSAQQFPDLHSELNLSSLELGDSALYFCASSVAHGGELFFGEGSRLTVL.

This clone was counted only a few times. The chain recombines TRBV18 with TRBJ2-1; D remains ambiguous. The CDR3 length is 13 residues. Germline loops: CDR1 KGHSH, CDR2 LQKENI. Trimming pared 4 bases from V and 8 bases from J, leaving 12 bases between. The DNA for the CDR3 is TGTGCCAGCTCACGTACCAGAGCCCATGAGCAGTTCTTC. Protein sequence: CASSRTRAHEQFF.

The chain carries TRBV14 and TRBJ2-7, with a weak D call TRBD2 (6 bases). CDR1 and CDR2 (germline): SGHDN, FVKESK. V was cut by 1 base and J by 6 bases, with 22 bases left in between. The CDR3 covers 17 residues. This chain's CDR3 is CASSQGRKAAGRGEQYF. CDR3 bases: TGTGCCAGCAGCCAAGGAAGGAAAGCAGCGGGTCGGGGCGAGCAGTACTTC.

This clone was counted only a few times. The rearrangement links TRBV6-8 to TRBJ1-1; 9 positions match TRBD1. This CDR3 spans 14 amino acids. CDR1 is MNHGY and CDR2 is SAAAGT in the germline V gene. The trim removed 6 bases at V and 0 bases at J, leaving 2 bases unmatched. The CDR3 DNA reads TGTGCCAGCAGGCGGACAGGGGTGAACACTGAAGCTTTCTTT. Its translation: CASRRTGVNTEAFF.

This clone showed up just a few times. The J gene is TRBJ2-1, the V gene TRBV8-2; TRBD2 was called by the table and not checked on the DNA. TRBV8-2 corresponds to a pseudogene. The CDR3 has 19 residues. The CDR3, as DNA: TGTGCCAGTAGTTTACAAGCGGGAGGCCACCTAGGCCAATTAGGTGAGCAGTTCTTC. This gives the protein CASSLQAGGHLGQLGEQFF.